The sequence of this T cell receptor (beta chain) was determined in a study of blood T cell repertoires in COVID-19. Study context: Samples representing acute and convalescent COVID-19 were sourced from the United States, Italy and Spain. Sample material is recorded as cDNA or gDNA derived from T cells, B-cell-depleted T cells, or PBMCs.

In the original processing: For nucleated cells, counts were estimated from reference gene primer amplification. TCRdb keeps only in-frame clones here, not all; method: immunoSEQ multiplex PCR. The D gene and trimming were derived from the DNA, and the V and J assignments and clone size from that table. The data hold 130,000 to 150,000 clones, with 80% observed a single time. The germline V gene has CDR1 SEHNR and CDR2 FQNEAQ (reference sequence). Trimming removed 3 bases from V and 6 bases from J, with 15 bases in between. The CDR3 has 15 amino acids. Sequencing was performed on peripheral blood. The chain combines TRBV7-9 with TRBJ2-1, with a possible D match to TRBD2 (6 bases). This receptor was obtained from a man in his 70s who had recovered from COVID-19. The CDR3 nucleotides read TGTGCCAGCAGCTTCGTCCTAGCGAGATCCAATGAGCAGTTCTTC. Translation: CASSFVLARSNEQFF.